This T cell receptor (beta chain) was recovered during a study of radiotherapy plus CTLA-4 blockade in lung cancer. On this clone itself: Antigen: not known.

Assay: immunoSEQ multiplex PCR; the TCRdb copy retains only in-frame clones and omits some. The sample has 20,000 to 25,000 clones; around 70% are singletons. Overall study results and limits: Clones of tumor-derived TCRs expanded in blood after radiotherapy plus ipilimumab.

Germline V gene lookup returns CDR1 MGHRA and CDR2 YSYEKL. V shed 1 base and J 2 bases; nucleotides not matched to a gene: 9. The CDR3 sequence is 17 residues long. The receptor was derived from a human donor with non-small cell lung cancer who had stable disease on radiotherapy plus ipilimumab. The material sequenced was peripheral blood, taken from a patient treated with radiotherapy plus ipilimumab. The chain uses TRBV4-1 and TRBJ2-7; 9 bases map to TRBD2. The CDR3 nucleotides are TGCGCCAGCAGCCAAGTTCTAGCGGGAATAAGTACCTACGAGCAGTACTTC. This codes for CASSQVLAGISTYEQYF.